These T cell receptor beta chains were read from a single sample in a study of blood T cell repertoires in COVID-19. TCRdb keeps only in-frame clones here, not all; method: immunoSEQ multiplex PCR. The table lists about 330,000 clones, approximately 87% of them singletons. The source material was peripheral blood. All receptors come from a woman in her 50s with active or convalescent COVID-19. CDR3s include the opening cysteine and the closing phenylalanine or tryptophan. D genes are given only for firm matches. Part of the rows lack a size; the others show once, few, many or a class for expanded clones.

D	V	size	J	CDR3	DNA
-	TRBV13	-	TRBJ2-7	CASSMGQSSSYEQYF	TGTGCCAGCAGCATGGGGCAGTCAAGCTCCTACGAGCAGTACTTC
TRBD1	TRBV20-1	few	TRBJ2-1	CSARGQVGLF	TGCAGTGCTAGGGGACAGGTTGGGCTCTTC
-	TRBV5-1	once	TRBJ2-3	CASSHYNRWGTDTQYF	TGCGCCAGCAGCCATTACAACAGATGGGGCACAGATACGCAGTATTTT
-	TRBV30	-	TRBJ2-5	CAWSPSSLQETQYF	TGTGCCTGGAGTCCGAGTTCCTTGCAAGAGACCCAGTACTTC
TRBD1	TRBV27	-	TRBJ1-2	CASTSGGGYTF	TGTGCCAGCACCTCAGGGGGCGGCTACACCTTC
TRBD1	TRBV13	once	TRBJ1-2	CASSLEAGGRGGYTF	TGTGCCAGCAGCTTAGAGGCAGGGGGCAGGGGAGGCTACACCTTC
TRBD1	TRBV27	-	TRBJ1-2	CASSLRTGGGVPYGYTF	TGTGCCAGCAGTCTCCGGACAGGCGGAGGCGTCCCCTATGGCTACACCTTC
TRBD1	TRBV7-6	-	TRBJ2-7	CASSLVGTGTYEQYF	TGTGCCAGCAGCTTAGTCGGGACAGGAACCTACGAGCAGTACTTC
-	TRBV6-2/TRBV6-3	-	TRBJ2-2	CASSYSRNIGGVGELFF	TGTGCCAGCAGTTACTCGAGGAATATAGGGGGAGTCGGGGAGCTGTTTTTT
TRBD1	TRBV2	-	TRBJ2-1	CASTSGQGSYNEQFF	TGTGCCAGCACCTCAGGACAGGGGAGCTACAATGAGCAGTTCTTC
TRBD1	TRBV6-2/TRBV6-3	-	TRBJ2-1	CASSGQGAWFF	TGTGCCAGCAGTGGACAGGGGGCTTGGTTCTTC
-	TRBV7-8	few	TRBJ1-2	CASSPGAGYTF	TGTGCCAGCAGCCCGGGTGCTGGCTACACCTTC
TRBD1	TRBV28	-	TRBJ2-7	CASSPRQGWPLAQYF	TGTGCCAGCAGCCCTCGACAGGGATGGCCGTTGGCGCAGTACTTC
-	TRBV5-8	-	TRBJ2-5	CASSLIQGGETQYF	TGTGCCAGCAGCCTCATACAGGGAGGGGAGACCCAGTACTTC
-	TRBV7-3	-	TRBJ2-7	CASSLKGVLDEQYF	TGTGCCAGCAGCTTAAAGGGGGTGCTCGACGAGCAGTACTTC
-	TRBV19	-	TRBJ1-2	CASSTERQTSYGYTF	TGTGCCAGTAGTACCGAAAGACAGACTTCCTATGGCTACACCTTC
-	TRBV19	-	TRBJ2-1	CATGTPTGNEQFF	TGTGCCACTGGGACACCAACGGGGAATGAGCAGTTCTTC
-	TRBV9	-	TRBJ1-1	CASSVGGATEAFF	TGTGCCAGCAGCGTCGGAGGGGCCACTGAAGCTTTCTTT
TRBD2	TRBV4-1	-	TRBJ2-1	CASSQVGTSAYNEQFF	TGCGCCAGCAGCCAAGTCGGGACTAGCGCTTACAATGAGCAGTTCTTC
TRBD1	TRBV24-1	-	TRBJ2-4	CATSDSGTGASLQYF	TGTGCCACCAGTGATTCCGGGACAGGGGCCTCCCTTCAGTACTTC
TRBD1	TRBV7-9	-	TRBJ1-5	CASSLDRADQPQHF	TGTGCCAGCAGCTTGGACAGGGCTGATCAGCCCCAGCATTTT
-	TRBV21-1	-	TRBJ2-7	CASRQEGTGGTYEQYF	TGTGCCAGCCGCCAAGAAGGGACAGGGGGTACCTACGAGCAGTACTTC
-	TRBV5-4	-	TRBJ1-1	CASSLVPQGEAFF	TGTGCCAGCAGCTTGGTGCCCCAGGGTGAAGCTTTCTTT
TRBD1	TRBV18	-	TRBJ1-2	CASSPGTANYGYTF	TGTGCCAGCTCACCAGGGACAGCTAACTATGGCTACACCTTC
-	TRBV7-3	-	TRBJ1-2	CASSHGEGEGYTF	TGTGCCAGCAGCCACGGGGAGGGGGAAGGCTACACCTTC
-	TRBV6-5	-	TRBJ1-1	CASSWGRGRTEAFF	TGTGCCAGCAGTTGGGGCAGGGGTCGGACTGAAGCTTTCTTT
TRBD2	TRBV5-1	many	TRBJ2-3	CASSKGLAGGSGTQYF	TGCGCCAGCAGCAAGGGACTAGCGGGGGGTTCCGGGACGCAGTATTTT
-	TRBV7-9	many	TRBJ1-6	CAGGGSYNSPLHF	TGTGCCGGGGGAGGGTCCTATAATTCACCCCTCCACTTT
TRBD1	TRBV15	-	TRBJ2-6	CATSRQGTAGGANVLTF	TGTGCCACCAGCAGACAAGGGACAGCTGGTGGGGCCAACGTCCTGACTTTC
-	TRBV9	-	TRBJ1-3	CASSAPPQNTIYF	TGTGCCAGCAGCGCCCCCCCACAAAACACCATATATTTT
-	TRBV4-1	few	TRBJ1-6	CASSRPGQGINSPLHF	TGCGCCAGCAGCCGCCCCGGGCAGGGGATTAATTCACCCCTCCACTTT